The 30 T cell receptor beta chains in this list originate from one sample, sequenced in a study of T cell changes during pregnancy in multiple sclerosis. The data were produced by immunoSEQ multiplex PCR, yet TCRdb's version contains in-frame clones alone and is incomplete. The repertoire includes about 69,000 clones, roughly 93% of them detected once, and roughly 1.5% sits in the top ten. The sample in question was peripheral blood, obtained in the third trimester of pregnancy. Source of these receptors: a female donor with multiple sclerosis, enrolled in a pregnancy study.

J is TRBJ1-3 and V is TRBV7-2, with 8 nucleotides matching TRBD1. The CDR3 covers 14 residues. The ends lost 4 bases at V and 4 bases at J; junction bases unmatched: 3. Germline values: CDR1 SGHTA, CDR2 FQGNSA. The DNA of the CDR3 is TGTGCCAGCAGCTCCTGGGACAGGGGAAACACCATATATTTT. Translated: CASSSWDRGNTIYF.

The chain uses TRBV30 and TRBJ2-7; D gene ambiguous. Per germline, CDR1 GTSNPN and CDR2 SVGIG (reference sequence). The V end lost 5 bases, the J end lost 7 bases, and 18 bases lay between the germline ends. This CDR3 comprises 13 residues. This CDR3 reads CAWDNSENGEQYF. The CDR3 DNA reads TGTGCCTGGGACAACAGTGAAAATGGGGAGCAGTACTTC.

This chain connects TRBV19 to TRBJ2-1; TRBD2 matches at 8 bases. The germline V gene encodes CDR1 LNHDA and CDR2 SQIVND (reference sequence). The CDR3 is made up of 15 amino acids. Unmatched junction bases numbered 9, after V lost 3 bases and J lost 8 bases. CDR3 bases: TGTGCCAGTAGTATTGGAACTAGCGGTGATGATGAGCAGTTCTTC. Translated, it gives CASSIGTSGDDEQFF.

This clone was counted ten times or more. CDR3 in amino acids: CASSFRDNYNSPLHF. CDR3 nucleotides: TGTGCCAGCAGCTTCCGGGACAACTATAATTCACCCCTCCACTTT. The rearrangement joins TRBV7-9 to TRBJ1-6; D possibly corresponds to TRBD1 (6 bases). CDR1 is SEHNR, CDR2 FQNEAQ, per germline (reference sequence). This CDR3 comprises 15 residues. Trimming left V 3 bases short and J 3 bases short, with 9 bases between.

The chain recombines TRBV16 with TRBJ1-3; no definite D call. The ends were cut back, 0 bases at V and 2 bases at J, with 8 bases in the middle. The CDR3 covers 15 residues. Germline CDR1 is KGHSY and CDR2 is FQNENV. The CDR3, as DNA: TGTGCCAGCAGCCAATCTCGGGGAGCTGGAAACACCATATATTTT. Residues: CASSQSRGAGNTIYF.

The CDR3 bases are TGCGCCAGCAGTATAGGAGACTCTGGGGCCAACGTCCTGACTTTC. This gives the protein CASSIGDSGANVLTF. This chain connects TRBV5-1 to TRBJ2-6; no clear D. The CDR3 runs to 15 residues. Germline V gene sequence: CDR1 SGHRS, CDR2 YFSETQ. V gave up 5 bases and J gave up 0 bases, with 9 bases separating them.

This chain uses TRBV4-3 with TRBJ2-7; the match to TRBD2 covers 7 bases. Per the germline V gene, CDR1 is LGHNA and CDR2 is YSLEER. Trimming at V came to 5 bases and at J to 4 bases, leaving 5 bases not matched to a gene. This CDR3 region has 13 residues. The CDR3 here is CASSSRAGYEQYF. In nucleotides, the CDR3 is TGCGCCAGCAGCTCAAGAGCGGGGTACGAGCAGTACTTC.

This chain connects TRBV4-1 to TRBJ2-2; a weak D match, TRBD2 (6 bases). Trimming took 3 bases from V and 7 from J, leaving 18 bases between them. CDR1 and CDR2 from the germline V gene are MGHRA and YSYEKL. The CDR3 runs 16 residues. The CDR3 DNA sequence: TGCGCCAGCAGCCATCTGACTAGGAGTTTGGGCGGGGAGCTGTTTTTT. This encodes CASSHLTRSLGGELFF.

The chain carries TRBV4-1 and TRBJ2-2; possible D gene TRBD2, 5 bases. CDR3 length equals 14 residues. V was trimmed by 4 bases and J by 6 bases, leaving 12 bases between them. Germline lookup yields CDR1 MGHRA and CDR2 YSYEKL. In nucleotides, the CDR3 is TGCGCCAGCAGCCCAAATGAGGGAGCCGGGGAGCTGTTTTTT. As protein: CASSPNEGAGELFF.

The J gene is TRBJ2-3, the V gene TRBV18; TRBD2 is a possible D gene (5 bases). This CDR3 has 15 amino acids. The V gene's germline CDR1 is KGHSH and CDR2 LQKENI. Trimming pared 1 base from V and 0 bases from J, leaving 8 bases between. CDR3 region: CASSPRQRSTDTQYF. The CDR3 bases are TGTGCCAGCTCACCACGGCAGCGGAGCACAGATACGCAGTATTTT.

The V call is TRBV6-5, the J call TRBJ2-2; D possibly corresponds to TRBD1 (5 bases). The V and J ends lost 5 bases and 4 bases respectively, with 11 bases between them. The CDR3 contains 14 residues. CDR1 is MNHEY and CDR2 is SVGAGI in the germline V gene. The CDR3 loop is CASSPYDSTGELFF. CDR3 coding DNA: TGTGCCAGCAGTCCCTACGACAGCACCGGGGAGCTGTTTTTT.

V and J are TRBV28 and TRBJ1-2, with a possible D match to TRBD1 (6 bases). Trimming shortened V by 3 bases and J by 8 bases, and 16 bases separated the two germline ends. CDR1 and CDR2 (germline): MDHEN, SYDVKM. CDR3 size: 14 residues. The CDR3 protein is CASSFPPTGYGYTF. The DNA for the CDR3 is TGTGCCAGCAGTTTCCCCCCCACAGGGTACGGCTACACCTTC.

The chain couples TRBV7-2 to TRBJ2-3; a possible D gene is TRBD2 (5 bases). CDR1 and CDR2 from the germline V gene are SGHTA and FQGNSA. This CDR3 has 14 residues. The germline V and J ends were trimmed by 3 bases and 5 bases, with 12 bases remaining between them. The CDR3 nucleotides read TGTGCCAGCAGCTTTTCCCGCGAGGGAGATACGCAGTATTTT. Protein product: CASSFSREGDTQYF.

This chain connects TRBV28 to TRBJ1-5, with D possibly being TRBD1 (5 bases). Per the germline V gene, CDR1 is MDHEN and CDR2 is SYDVKM. The CDR3 is 17 amino acids. Between the trimmed V and J ends, which lost 3 bases and 6 bases, there was a span of 21 bases. Here the CDR3 reads CASSFGGSTMRIQPQHF. In DNA form, the CDR3 reads TGTGCCAGCAGTTTTGGGGGGTCCACTATGAGGATTCAGCCCCAGCATTTT.

This chain's CDR3 is CASSLGRGSNQPQHF. DNA of the CDR3: TGTGCCAGCAGCTTAGGGCGGGGAAGCAATCAGCCCCAGCATTTT. The chain joins TRBV13 to TRBJ1-5; D is uncertain. This CDR3 is built from 15 residues. Germline assignment: CDR1 PRHDT and CDR2 FYEKMQ (reference sequence). The V end lost 0 bases, the J end lost 1 base, and 7 bases lay between the germline ends.

V and J are TRBV30 and TRBJ1-1, with D possibly matching TRBD1 (5 bases). This CDR3 region has 13 residues. The germline V gene encodes CDR1 GTSNPN and CDR2 SVGIG (reference sequence). V gave up 1 base and J gave up 1 base, with 7 bases separating them. The CDR3 DNA sequence: TGTGCCTGGAGTGCGGGGGGGAACACTGAAGCTTTCTTT. It is translated as CAWSAGGNTEAFF.

The gene calls are TRBV6-1 and TRBJ2-5; D is uncertain. Trimming took off 1 base at V and 4 bases at J, with 16 bases between the two ends. Germline CDR1 and CDR2: MNHNS and SASEGT. The CDR3 is 16 residues long. The CDR3 bases are TGTGCCAGCAGTGAAGGTCCCGCCAGGCTCCGAGAGACCCAGTACTTC. As protein: CASSEGPARLRETQYF.

The chain joins TRBV7-3 to TRBJ2-7, with D possibly TRBD1 on 6 matching bases. The length of the CDR3 is 14 residues. V was cut by 6 bases and J by 7 bases, with 19 bases left in between. Germline V lookup: CDR1 SGHTA, CDR2 FQGTGA. The DNA of the CDR3 is TGTGCCAGCAGTTTGGACAGTGTGCCGCGGGAGCAGTACTTC. This sequence encodes CASSLDSVPREQYF.

The CDR3 sequence: CASSPHGQSNTGELFF. CDR3 bases: TGTGCCAGCAGTCCACACGGACAGTCGAACACCGGGGAGCTGTTTTTT. The rearrangement joins TRBV2 to TRBJ2-2; the D gene is possibly TRBD1 (6 bases). The length of the CDR3 is 16 residues. V was pared by 5 bases and J by 0 bases, with 13 bases between. Germline V gene sequence: CDR1 SNHLY, CDR2 FYNNEI.

The genes are TRBV18 and TRBJ1-2; D is perhaps TRBD1 (5 bases). From germline, CDR1 is KGHSH and CDR2 LQKENI. CDR3 length equals 17 residues. The germline V and J ends were trimmed by 5 bases and 0 bases, with 19 bases remaining between them. This chain's CDR3 is CASSITEAGRTNYGYTF. The CDR3 DNA reads TGTGCCAGCTCAATAACCGAGGCAGGGCGGACTAACTATGGCTACACCTTC.

At least ten counts were recorded for this clone. This chain uses TRBV29-1 with TRBJ1-2; possibly TRBD1 for D (5 bases). The CDR3 totals 12 residues. V was trimmed by 4 bases and J by 4 bases, leaving 10 bases between them. From germline, CDR1 is SQVTM and CDR2 ANQGSEA. This CDR3 is CSVGQGLYGYTF. For the CDR3, the DNA is TGCAGCGTTGGTCAGGGTCTCTATGGCTACACCTTC.

On this clone: The identical CDR3 is also encoded by other nucleotide sequences in the sample. This chain uses TRBV7-2 with TRBJ2-1; a possible D gene is TRBD2 (6 bases). Between the trimmed V and J ends, which lost 5 bases and 5 bases, there was a span of 19 bases. Germline CDR1 is SGHTA and CDR2 is FQGNSA. There are 16 residues in the CDR3. The CDR3: CASSPPRDSLHNEQFF. In nucleotides, the CDR3 is TGTGCCAGCAGCCCGCCCCGGGACTCCTTACACAATGAGCAGTTCTTC.

Here the CDR3 DNA reads TGTGCCAGCAGCCTTAGCCCTGGGCGGGGGCCAGACAATGAGCAGTTCTTC. Its translation: CASSLSPGRGPDNEQFF. This rearrangement joins TRBV7-8 to TRBJ2-1; maybe TRBD2 (7 bases). Per the germline V gene, CDR1 is SGHVS and CDR2 is FQNEAQ. V was cut by 5 bases and J by 5 bases, with 22 bases left in between. CDR3 length: 17 amino acids.

CDR3 in DNA: TGTGCCAGCAGCTTGTACCGGGTTTGGTTCTCCGAGCAGTACTTC. The encoded protein is CASSLYRVWFSEQYF. The V and J genes are TRBV5-6 and TRBJ2-7; D remains unclear. Germline CDR1 and CDR2: SGHDT and YYEEEE. The CDR3 spans 15 residues. V was pared by 1 base and J by 6 bases, with 17 bases between.

The chain uses TRBV7-8 and TRBJ1-4; no definite D call. Germline V gene lookup returns CDR1 SGHVS and CDR2 FQNEAQ. This CDR3 contains 15 residues. V lost 1 base and J 4 bases, leaving 10 bases between the germline ends. The CDR3 protein is CASSLGRSFNEKLFF. CDR3 DNA: TGTGCCAGCAGCTTAGGGCGGAGCTTTAATGAAAAACTGTTTTTT.

V is TRBV2 and J is TRBJ1-1, with 11 bases lining up with TRBD1. CDR1 is SNHLY and CDR2 is FYNNEI in the germline V gene. The V gene end was trimmed by 4 bases and the J gene end by 1 base; junction bases not matched to a gene: 11. This CDR3 is 18 amino acids long. The CDR3, as DNA: TGTGCCAGCAGTGGCCCAGGGACAGGGGGTTATGGGAACACTGAAGCTTTCTTT. Protein sequence: CASSGPGTGGYGNTEAFF.

This chain links TRBV28 with TRBJ1-2; D is possibly TRBD1 (5 bases). V shed 4 bases and J shed 4 bases, with 13 bases lying between them. The CDR3 consists of 14 residues. Germline CDR1 reads MDHEN; CDR2 reads SYDVKM. The CDR3 reads CASSSTDALYGYTF. CDR3 bases: TGTGCCAGCAGTTCGACAGATGCCCTCTATGGCTACACCTTC.

This clone is a singleton in its sample. The V gene is TRBV7-2, the J gene TRBJ2-3; D perhaps matches TRBD1 (6 bases). Trimming removed 5 bases at V and 6 bases at J, with 21 bases between. CDR1 and CDR2 (germline): SGHTA, FQGNSA. There are 16 residues in the CDR3. DNA for the CDR3: TGTGCCAGCAGCCCTAGGCACAGGGCGGCGGTGGATACGCAGTATTTT. Translating gives CASSPRHRAAVDTQYF.

This clone occurred a few times. The genes are TRBV6-4 and TRBJ2-2; 9 nucleotides align to TRBD1. The CDR3 has 17 residues. V gave up 5 bases and J gave up 4 bases; unmatched junction bases: 11. CDR1 is MRHNA, CDR2 SNTAGT, per germline. The CDR3 is CASSLQPRGQGTGELFF. In nucleotides, the CDR3 is TGTGCCAGCAGTTTACAACCCAGGGGACAGGGCACCGGGGAGCTGTTTTTT.

This CDR3 is CASSLETGGSTEAFF. The CDR3 nucleotides are TGTGCCAGCAGCTTAGAGACAGGGGGTAGCACTGAAGCTTTCTTT. The chain uses TRBV7-2 and TRBJ1-1, with 9 bases matching TRBD1. The CDR3 has 15 residues. From germline, CDR1 is SGHTA and CDR2 FQGNSA. J was trimmed by 4 bases and V by 1 base; bases with no gene match: 4.